Shown below are 23 T cell receptor beta chains from a single sample sequenced in a study of PD-L1 blockade in urothelial cancer. Time point given: peripheral blood 6 weeks after treatment start. Clones were read by immunoSEQ multiplex PCR, and TCRdb kept only the in-frame ones, dropping some. This sample has 120,000 or so clones, with approximately 85% found just once. This specimen was PBMCs, taken around atezolizumab (anti-PD-L1) treatment. The receptors originated from a man aged 45 to 65 with urothelial cancer.

J is TRBJ2-3 and V is TRBV6-4, with D uncertain. This CDR3 has 16 residues. Trimming cost V 6 bases and J 2 bases, with 18 bases left between them. CDR1 and CDR2 from the germline V gene are MRHNA and SNTAGT. The CDR3 is CASSHTRQDLTDTQYF. CDR3 bases: TGTGCCAGCAGCCATACCAGACAAGATCTCACAGATACGCAGTATTTT.

CDR3 loop: CASSADSYQPQHF. The CDR3 DNA sequence: TGTGCCAGCAGTGCAGACAGCTATCAGCCCCAGCATTTT. V usage is TRBV9 and J usage is TRBJ1-5; D is possibly TRBD1 (5 bases). The CDR3 covers 13 residues. Germline CDR1 reads SGDLS; CDR2 reads YYNGEE. Trimming pared 5 bases from V and 5 bases from J, leaving 11 bases between.

This clone came up once. The chain uses TRBV15 and TRBJ2-5; D possibly corresponds to TRBD2 (5 bases). From germline, CDR1 is LNHNV and CDR2 YYDKDF (reference sequence). This CDR3 has 13 amino acids. V was shortened by 3 bases and J by 3 bases, with 8 bases between the two germline ends. The CDR3 nucleotides read TGTGCCACCAGCAGGGGAGAGGAAGAGACCCAGTACTTC. It yields the protein CATSRGEEETQYF.

The rearrangement joins TRBV15 to TRBJ1-3; a possible D gene is TRBD1 (5 bases). The CDR3 runs 12 residues. Per the germline V gene, CDR1 is LNHNV and CDR2 is YYDKDF (reference sequence). The ends were cut back, 1 base at V and 8 bases at J, with 6 bases in the middle. CDR3 protein: CATSRVGDTIYF. In nucleotides, the CDR3 is TGTGCCACCAGCAGAGTAGGGGACACCATATATTTT.

The chain couples TRBV7-2 to TRBJ1-1; maybe TRBD1 (5 bases). Germline CDR1 and CDR2: SGHTA and FQGNSA. V was cut by 5 bases and J by 0 bases, with 16 bases left in between. CDR3 length: 16 residues. For the CDR3, the DNA is TGTGCCAGCAGCCCCCTTGGGGGGGTGATGAACACTGAAGCTTTCTTT. It codes for CASSPLGGVMNTEAFF.

This clone was counted a single time. V gene TRBV6-5 combines with J gene TRBJ2-7; a possible D gene is TRBD2 (6 bases). This CDR3 has 14 residues. CDR1 is MNHEY and CDR2 is SVGAGI in the germline V gene. Trimming left V 4 bases short and J 0 bases short, with 10 bases between. As DNA, the CDR3 is TGTGCCAGCAGTTTGCGGGGACTCTCCTACGAGCAGTACTTC. Protein sequence: CASSLRGLSYEQYF.

V is TRBV5-1 and J is TRBJ1-4, with D possibly being TRBD1 (5 bases). The CDR3 covers 16 residues. CDR1 and CDR2 from the germline V gene are SGHRS and YFSETQ. The V end lost 0 bases, the J end lost 4 bases, and 13 bases lay between the germline ends. In nucleotides, the CDR3 is TGCGCCAGCAGCTTGGCAGTCCAAGGGGTTAATGAAAAACTGTTTTTT. It specifies CASSLAVQGVNEKLFF.

The rearrangement links TRBV15 to TRBJ1-5, with D unclear. With 0 bases removed from V and 7 bases from J, the gap between germline ends came to 7 bases. Germline-derived CDR1 and CDR2 are LNHNV and YYDKDF (reference sequence). The CDR3 has 13 residues. This chain's CDR3 is CATSRDQIQPQHF. The CDR3 nucleotides read TGTGCCACCAGCAGAGATCAGATCCAGCCCCAGCATTTT.

The V call is TRBV28, the J call TRBJ2-1; 9 bases align to TRBD2. The CDR3 is 17 residues long. The V gene's germline CDR1 is MDHEN and CDR2 SYDVKM. After removal of 4 bases from V and 15 bases from J, the junction contained 22 bases not matched to a gene. The CDR3 bases are TGTGCCAGCAGTTCGACGCCGGGACTAGCAGGGTCGGATAGGAGGTTCTTC. Translation: CASSSTPGLAGSDRRFF.

This sequence joins TRBV5-6 and TRBJ2-5; 9 nucleotides agree with TRBD1. The assigned J gene may be wrong: the sequence end matches TRBJ2-7 better. CDR3 length equals 16 residues. CDR1 is SGHDT and CDR2 is YYEEEE in the germline V gene. The CDR3 DNA follows: TGTGCCAGCAGCGGAGGCGGGACAGGGTTGCGGCGCGAGCAGTACTTC. Its protein product is CASSGGGTGLRREQYF.

The chain carries TRBV5-1 and TRBJ2-3, with 14 bases lining up with TRBD2. V was pared by 4 bases and J by 0 bases, with 7 bases of the junction left unmatched. Germline-derived CDR1 and CDR2 are SGHRS and YFSETQ. The CDR3 runs 18 residues. For the CDR3, the DNA is TGCGCCAGCAGCACAGGGACTAGCGGGAGACCCAGCACAGATACGCAGTATTTT. Protein product: CASSTGTSGRPSTDTQYF.

CDR3 coding DNA: TGTGCCACCAGCCAAGACAGCACCGGGGAGCTGTTTTTT. Its translation: CATSQDSTGELFF. J is TRBJ2-2 and V is TRBV15; TRBD1 is a possible D gene (5 bases). This CDR3 has 13 residues. The V gene's germline CDR1 is LNHNV and CDR2 YYDKDF (reference sequence). V was clipped by 5 bases and J by 4 bases, with 8 bases between them.

This chain uses TRBV2 with TRBJ1-1, with D possibly matching TRBD1 (5 bases). The CDR3 extends over 15 amino acids. V lost 6 bases and J lost 5, with 19 bases in between. Germline values: CDR1 SNHLY, CDR2 FYNNEI. CDR3 sequence: CASRESDSRGTEAFF. The CDR3 coding sequence is TGTGCCAGCAGGGAAAGTGACAGCCGGGGGACTGAAGCTTTCTTT.

The chain carries TRBV11-3 and TRBJ2-2; 7 bases match TRBD1. CDR3 length: 17 amino acids. Germline CDR1 reads SGHNT; CDR2 reads YENEEA. The trim removed 5 bases at V and 5 bases at J, leaving 14 bases unmatched. The CDR3 nucleotides read TGTGCCAGCAGCCCGGGGTCAAGGGGGCGTGGGACCGGGGAGCTGTTTTTT. Translated, it gives CASSPGSRGRGTGELFF.

This clone appeared a single time. The chain recombines TRBV7-3 with TRBJ2-2; no clear D. With 2 bases removed from V and 2 bases from J, the gap between germline ends came to 12 bases. CDR3 size: 16 residues. CDR1 SGHTA and CDR2 FQGTGA come from the germline V gene. The CDR3 is CASSLGRRENTGELFF. The CDR3 region has the DNA TGTGCCAGCAGCTTAGGTCGGAGAGAAAACACCGGGGAGCTGTTTTTT.

The V gene is TRBV5-8, the J gene TRBJ2-7; D not certain. V lost 1 base, J lost 1 base, and 6 bases lay in between. CDR1 is SGHTS, CDR2 YDEGEE, per germline. The CDR3 has 13 amino acids. The CDR3 loop reads CASSLRSSYEQYF. The DNA of the CDR3 is TGTGCCAGCAGCTTGCGCAGTTCCTACGAGCAGTACTTC.

V and J are TRBV2 and TRBJ1-1; a weak D match, TRBD1 (5 bases). Trimming left V 2 bases short and J 4 bases short, with 17 bases between. Germline values: CDR1 SNHLY, CDR2 FYNNEI. The CDR3 runs to 16 residues. The CDR3 nucleotides are TGTGCCAGCAGTGAATTTTCCTTGGACACGGGCACTGAAGCTTTCTTT. Translation: CASSEFSLDTGTEAFF.

The chain employs TRBV28 and TRBJ1-5; D possibly corresponds to TRBD1 (6 bases). Germline assignment: CDR1 MDHEN and CDR2 SYDVKM. V lost 7 bases, J lost 5 bases, and 9 bases lay in between. The CDR3 has 12 amino acids. The CDR3 DNA follows: TGTGCCAGCAACAGGGCCTATCAGCCCCAGCATTTT. It codes for CASNRAYQPQHF.

This chain uses TRBV2 with TRBJ2-3, with 11 bases fitting TRBD2. Germline V gives CDR1 SNHLY, CDR2 FYNNEI. J gave up 6 bases and V 10 bases, and 6 bases lay outside the gene matches. The CDR3 extends over 13 amino acids. CDR3 loop: CATSSGRLDTQYF. The DNA of the CDR3 is TGTGCCACCTCTAGCGGGAGGCTTGATACGCAGTATTTT.

V gene TRBV7-3 combines with J gene TRBJ1-1; 8 bases line up with TRBD1. CDR1 is SGHTA and CDR2 is FQGTGA in the germline V gene. This CDR3 spans 17 amino acids. V shed 3 bases and J 1 base; nucleotides not matched to a gene: 10. CDR3 nucleotide sequence: TGTGCCAGCAGCTTGGGCGACAGGGGACTATCGAACACTGAAGCTTTCTTT. Amino acids: CASSLGDRGLSNTEAFF.

The V and J genes are TRBV6-6 and TRBJ2-3; D call uncertain. The V gene lost 2 bases and the J gene lost 14 bases, with 14 bases spanning the gap. The CDR3 covers 12 residues. CDR1 is MNHNY, CDR2 SVGAGI, per germline (reference sequence). The CDR3 DNA is TGTGCCAGCAGTTACGGAGCGTCTCACGGGTATTTT. Amino acid sequence: CASSYGASHGYF.

V gene TRBV4-2 combines with J gene TRBJ2-7; D is possibly TRBD2 (5 bases). Trimming left V 4 bases short and J 3 bases short, with 19 bases between. The germline V gene encodes CDR1 LGHNA and CDR2 YNFKEQ. The CDR3 totals 16 residues. The chain's CDR3 is CASSRTTGFSGYEQYF. The CDR3 nucleotides are TGTGCCAGCAGCCGAACTACGGGGTTCTCCGGCTACGAGCAGTACTTC.

The V and J genes are TRBV21-1 and TRBJ2-4; the table's D call of TRBD2 was not tested on the DNA. TRBV21-1 is recorded as a pseudogene. The CDR3 sequence is 18 residues long. The CDR3 sequence: CASSTDRLEVLAKNIQYF. The CDR3 region has the DNA TGTGCCAGCAGTACCGACAGACTAGAAGTACTAGCCAAAAACATTCAGTACTTC.